This T cell receptor beta chain derives from a study of T-cell reconstitution after alpha-beta-depleted transplantation in children. Findings and caveats of the study: As was reported, about two months after transplant, alpha-beta T cells came from several hundred expanded graft clones. In some patients, recipient T cells and intrathymic progenitors surviving conditioning explained high day-60 diversity. Diversity and T-cell counts at one year after transplant derived mostly from new T cells.

Unique molecular identifiers were built into the TCRbeta library. TCRdb re-called the PCR reads with MiXCR, one entry per CDR3 protein. Here the sample spans just over 950,000 distinct CDR3 sequences, about 29% being singletons. This clonotype was recorded a few times. Its target is not known. The receptor's source is a boy under three years old who had a stem cell transplant for SCID, so the T cells may come from the graft donor. The material sequenced was PBMCs, mostly from graft donor cells, taken 360 days after TCRalphabeta/CD19-depleted stem cell transplant.

The DNA for the CDR3 is TGCAGTGCTAGAAATTCGGGACAGACGAACACTGAAGCTTTCTTT. This sequence encodes CSARNSGQTNTEAFF. The gene calls are TRBV20-1 and TRBJ1-1; 7 nucleotides align to TRBD1. Germline V gene sequence: CDR1 DFQATT, CDR2 SNEGSKA (reference sequence). The CDR3 loop spans 15 amino acids. V lost 2 bases and J lost 1; bases outside the gene matches: 7.